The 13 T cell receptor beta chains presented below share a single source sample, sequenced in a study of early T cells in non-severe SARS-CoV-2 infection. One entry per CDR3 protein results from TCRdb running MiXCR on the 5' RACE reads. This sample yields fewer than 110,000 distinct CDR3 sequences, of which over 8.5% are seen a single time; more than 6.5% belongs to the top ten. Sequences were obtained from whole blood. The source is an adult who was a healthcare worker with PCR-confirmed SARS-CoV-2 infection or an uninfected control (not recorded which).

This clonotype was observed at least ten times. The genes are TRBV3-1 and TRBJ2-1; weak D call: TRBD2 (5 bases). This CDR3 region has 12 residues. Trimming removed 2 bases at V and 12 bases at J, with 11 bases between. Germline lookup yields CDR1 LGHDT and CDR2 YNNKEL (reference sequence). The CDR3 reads CASSQSLAGQFF. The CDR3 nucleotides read TGTGCCAGCAGCCAATCTCTAGCTGGGCAGTTCTTC.

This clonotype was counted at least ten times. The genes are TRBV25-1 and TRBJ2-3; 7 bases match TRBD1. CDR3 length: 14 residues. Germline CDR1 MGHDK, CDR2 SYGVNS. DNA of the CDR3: TGTGCGGATTTAGGGGGCGCGGACACAGATACGCAGTATTTT. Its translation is CADLGGADTDTQYF. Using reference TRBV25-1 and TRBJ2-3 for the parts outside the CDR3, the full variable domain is EADIYQTPRYLVIGTGKKITLECSQTMGHDKMYWYQQDPGMELHLIHYSYGVNSTEKGDLSSESTVSRIRTEHFPLTLESARPSHTSQYLCADLGGADTDTQYFGPGTRLTVL.

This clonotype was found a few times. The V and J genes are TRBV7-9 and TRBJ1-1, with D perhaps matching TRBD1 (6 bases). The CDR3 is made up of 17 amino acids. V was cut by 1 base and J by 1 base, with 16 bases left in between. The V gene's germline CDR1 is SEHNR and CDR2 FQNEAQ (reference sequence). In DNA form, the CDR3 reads TGTGCCAGCAGCTTAGAATGGACAGAGGCACAGAACACTGAAGCTTTCTTT. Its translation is CASSLEWTEAQNTEAFF.

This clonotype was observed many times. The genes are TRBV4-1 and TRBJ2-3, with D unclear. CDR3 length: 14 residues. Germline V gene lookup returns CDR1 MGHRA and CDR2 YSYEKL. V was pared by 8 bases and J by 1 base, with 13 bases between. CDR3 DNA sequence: TGCGCCAGCGGACCAGAGATAGGCACAGATACGCAGTATTTT. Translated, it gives CASGPEIGTDTQYF.

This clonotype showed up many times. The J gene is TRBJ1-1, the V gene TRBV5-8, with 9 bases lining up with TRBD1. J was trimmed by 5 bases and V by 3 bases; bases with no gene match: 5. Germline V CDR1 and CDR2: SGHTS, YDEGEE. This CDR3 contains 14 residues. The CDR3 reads CASSYGQGWTEAFF. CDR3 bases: TGTGCCAGCAGCTACGGACAGGGGTGGACTGAAGCTTTCTTT. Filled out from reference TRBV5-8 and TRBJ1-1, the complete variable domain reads EAGVTQSPTHLIKTRGQQATLRCSPISGHTSVYWYQQALGLGLQFLLWYDEGEERNRGNFPPRFSGRQFPNYSSELNVNALELEDSALYLCASSYGQGWTEAFFGQGTRLTVV.

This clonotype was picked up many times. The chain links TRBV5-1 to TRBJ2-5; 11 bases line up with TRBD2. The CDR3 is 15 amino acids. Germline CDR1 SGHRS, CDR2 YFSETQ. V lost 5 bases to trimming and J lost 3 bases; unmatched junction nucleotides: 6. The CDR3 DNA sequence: TGCGCCAGCAGGGCGACTAGCGGGGCTGAAGAGACCCAGTACTTC. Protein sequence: CASRATSGAEETQYF.

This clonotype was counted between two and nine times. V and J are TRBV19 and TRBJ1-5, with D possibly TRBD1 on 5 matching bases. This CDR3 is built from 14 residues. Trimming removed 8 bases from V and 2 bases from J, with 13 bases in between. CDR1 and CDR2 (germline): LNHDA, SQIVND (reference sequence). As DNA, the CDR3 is TGTGCCAGTTCCAGGGTAGGAGGCAATCAGCCCCAGCATTTT. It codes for CASSRVGGNQPQHF.

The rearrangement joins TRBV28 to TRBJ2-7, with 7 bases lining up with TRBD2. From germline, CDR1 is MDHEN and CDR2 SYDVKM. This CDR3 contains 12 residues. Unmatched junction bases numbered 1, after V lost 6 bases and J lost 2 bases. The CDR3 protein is CASRAGTYEQYF. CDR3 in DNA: TGTGCCAGCAGAGCGGGGACCTACGAGCAGTACTTC.

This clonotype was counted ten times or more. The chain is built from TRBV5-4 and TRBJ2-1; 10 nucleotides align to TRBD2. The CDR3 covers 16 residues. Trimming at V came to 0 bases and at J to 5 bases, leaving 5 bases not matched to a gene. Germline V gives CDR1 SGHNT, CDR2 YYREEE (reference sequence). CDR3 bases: TGTGCCAGCAGCTTGGGTGGGACTAGCGAAAACAATGAGCAGTTCTTC. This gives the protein CASSLGGTSENNEQFF.

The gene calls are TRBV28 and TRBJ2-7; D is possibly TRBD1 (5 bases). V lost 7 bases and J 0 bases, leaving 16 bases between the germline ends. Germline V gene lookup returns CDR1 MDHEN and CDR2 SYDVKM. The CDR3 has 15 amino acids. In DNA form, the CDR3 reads TGTGCCAGCACACCTCAACAGGTGTTCTCCTACGAGCAGTACTTC. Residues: CASTPQQVFSYEQYF.

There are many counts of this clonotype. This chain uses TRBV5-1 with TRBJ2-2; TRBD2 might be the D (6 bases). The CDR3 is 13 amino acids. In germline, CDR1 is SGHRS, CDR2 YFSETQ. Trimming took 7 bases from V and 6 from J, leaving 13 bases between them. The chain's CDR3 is CASGAWDSGELFF. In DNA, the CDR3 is TGCGCCAGCGGCGCTTGGGACTCCGGGGAGCTGTTTTTT.

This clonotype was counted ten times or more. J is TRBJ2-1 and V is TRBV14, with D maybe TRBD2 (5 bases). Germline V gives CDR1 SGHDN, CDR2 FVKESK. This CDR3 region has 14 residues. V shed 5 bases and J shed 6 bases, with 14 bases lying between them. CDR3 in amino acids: CASSGESVFNEQFF. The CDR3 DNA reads TGTGCCAGCAGCGGGGAGTCCGTTTTCAATGAGCAGTTCTTC.

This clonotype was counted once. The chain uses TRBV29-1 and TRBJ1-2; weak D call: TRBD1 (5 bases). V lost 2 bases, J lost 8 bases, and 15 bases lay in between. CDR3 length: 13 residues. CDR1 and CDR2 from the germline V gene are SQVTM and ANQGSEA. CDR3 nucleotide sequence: TGCAGCGTTGAAACCCGGGGGGAAGGCGGCTACACCTTC. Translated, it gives CSVETRGEGGYTF.